The clone carrying this TCR beta chain was counted a few times. Fresh 10 ml peripheral blood yielded PBMCs. Researchers took RNA transcripts and amplified the TCR beta CDR3 regions from them. HTBI primers were employed in a first-round RT-PCR of the TCR CDR3. Using its own MiXCR run on the multiplex PCR reads, TCRdb lists one record per CDR3 protein. This sample has roughly 750,000 distinct CDR3 sequences, with about 15% found just once. The sample is drawn from a study of T cells in Graves' hyperthyroidism and ophthalmopathy. The CDR3 is 16 residues long. V was cut by 4 bases and J by 2 bases, with 18 bases left in between. Germline loops: CDR1 MGHRA, CDR2 YSYEKL.

The chain carries TRBV4-1 and TRBJ2-7; tentative D call: TRBD1 (5 bases). The sample was blood. The sequence was obtained from a man between 18 and 29 years old with Graves' hyperthyroidism. CDR3 sequence (DNA): TGCGCCAGCAGCCTGCGTGGGGCAGGTACACCCTACGAGCAGTACTTC. Amino acids: CASSLRGAGTPYEQYF.